One and the same sample provided the 15 T cell receptor beta chains below, sequenced in a study of cytomegalovirus exposure and HLA in healthy donors. The PCR had 60 Vbeta and 13 Jbeta primers. Sequencing was performed with immunoSEQ multiplex PCR; in TCRdb, only in-frame clones are kept and a portion is missing. Among 110,000 to 150,000 clones listed, around a tenth were seen once. Sequenced input: PBMCs. The receptors originated from a male donor in good health and CMV-seronegative.

The CDR3 loop reads CASSATSGRTTGELFF. DNA for the CDR3: TGTGCCAGTAGTGCTACTAGCGGGAGAACCACCGGGGAGCTGTTTTTT. This chain uses TRBV19 with TRBJ2-2, with TRBD2 identical over 11 bases. The CDR3 sequence is 16 residues long. The J segment lost 4 bases and the V segment lost 5 bases, leaving 6 bases of the junction unmatched. Germline values: CDR1 LNHDA, CDR2 SQIVND (reference sequence).

This clone was observed a few times. The CDR3 bases are TGTGCCACCAGCAGAGTTGGAACTAGCGGGAGTAGTGGGACAGATACGCAGTATTTT. It codes for CATSRVGTSGSSGTDTQYF. This chain uses TRBV15 with TRBJ2-3; 11 bases are a match to TRBD2. Losses at the gene ends were 1 base for V and 3 bases for J; bases not matched to a gene: 12. Looked up from germline, CDR1 is LNHNV and CDR2 is YYDKDF (reference sequence). This CDR3 has 19 residues.

This clone was counted only a few times. The J gene is TRBJ2-3, the V gene TRBV2, with 7 bases fitting TRBD1. The CDR3 contains 14 residues. CDR1 is SNHLY and CDR2 is FYNNEI in the germline V gene. The V segment lost 6 bases and the J segment 1 base; nucleotides outside the gene matches: 4. In DNA form, the CDR3 reads TGTGCCAGCAGCAATGGACAGGGCACAGATACGCAGTATTTT. Encoded protein: CASSNGQGTDTQYF.

There are a few counts of this clone. V and J are TRBV19 and TRBJ1-3; D call uncertain. V was cut by 5 bases and J by 4 bases, with 6 bases left in between. This CDR3 spans 12 amino acids. The germline CDR1 and CDR2 sequences are LNHDA and SQIVND (reference sequence). The CDR3 sequence is CASSPVGNTIYF. The CDR3 coding sequence is TGTGCCAGTAGTCCCGTCGGAAACACCATATATTTT.

The rearrangement joins TRBV11-1 to TRBJ1-3; TRBD1 agrees at 7 bases. Per the germline V gene, CDR1 is SGHAT and CDR2 is FQDESV (reference sequence). CDR3 length equals 15 residues. After removal of 3 bases from V and 0 bases from J, the junction contained 2 bases not matched to a gene. DNA of the CDR3: TGTGCCAGCAGCTTCGACAGGGTCTCTGGAAACACCATATATTTT. Translated: CASSFDRVSGNTIYF.

This clone has only a few counts. The rearrangement uses TRBV2 and TRBJ1-2; 9 bases are a match to TRBD1. V shed 5 bases and J 5 bases; nucleotides not matched to a gene: 12. Germline V CDR1 and CDR2: SNHLY, FYNNEI. The CDR3 is made up of 16 amino acids. The CDR3 region has the DNA TGTGCCAGCAGTCTTGCCGGGACAGGGCGTGGGTATGGCTACACCTTC. This codes for CASSLAGTGRGYGYTF.

The rearrangement uses TRBV28 and TRBJ1-1; D may be TRBD1 (6 bases). This CDR3 region has 15 residues. From germline, CDR1 is MDHEN and CDR2 SYDVKM. V shed 1 base and J shed 1 base, with 10 bases lying between them. For the CDR3, the DNA is TGTGCCAGCAGTTTATCAGGGGCCGCGAACACTGAAGCTTTCTTT. It encodes CASSLSGAANTEAFF.

The rearrangement joins TRBV28 to TRBJ2-3; 7 bases map to TRBD2. The CDR3 runs to 17 residues. Germline values: CDR1 MDHEN, CDR2 SYDVKM. V was pared by 6 bases and J by 2 bases, with 14 bases of the junction left unmatched. For the CDR3, the DNA is TGTGCCAGCAGCTTTGGTGGGAGGGGAGGGTACACAGATACGCAGTATTTT. It translates to CASSFGGRGGYTDTQYF.

The rearrangement uses TRBV6-5 and TRBJ2-5; a weak D match, TRBD2 (5 bases). Germline V gives CDR1 MNHEY, CDR2 SVGAGI. With 2 bases removed from V and 0 bases from J, the gap between germline ends came to 13 bases. CDR3 size: 16 residues. In DNA form, the CDR3 reads TGTGCCAGCAGTTACACTCTGATGACTAACCAAGAGACCCAGTACTTC. Residues: CASSYTLMTNQETQYF.

The chain joins TRBV27 to TRBJ2-3; D unclear. The CDR3 has 17 amino acids. From germline, CDR1 is MNHEY and CDR2 SMNVEV (reference sequence). The V and J ends lost 2 bases and 0 bases respectively, with 15 bases between them. The CDR3 nucleotides read TGTGCCAGCAGTTTAACCTCACAGCCCTATAGCACAGATACGCAGTATTTT. This sequence encodes CASSLTSQPYSTDTQYF.

This chain joins TRBV5-1 and TRBJ2-3; TRBD1 matches 7 bases. Germline V lookup: CDR1 SGHRS, CDR2 YFSETQ. Germline trimming cut 0 bases from V and 2 bases from J; bases unmatched to any gene: 3. This CDR3 has 15 amino acids. In DNA, the CDR3 is TGCGCCAGCAGCTTGGCACAGGGGAACACAGATACGCAGTATTTT. Amino acids: CASSLAQGNTDTQYF.

This clone was detected a few times. The chain couples TRBV7-9 to TRBJ2-3, with D possibly being TRBD1 (5 bases). Germline CDR1 is SEHNR and CDR2 is FQNEAQ (reference sequence). V lost 10 bases and J lost 3, with 17 bases in between. The CDR3 covers 14 residues. The chain's CDR3 is CATRVQGWTDTQYF. DNA of the CDR3: TGTGCCACCCGAGTCCAGGGTTGGACAGATACGCAGTATTTT. The full variable domain, in which reference TRBV7-9 and TRBJ2-3 provide the parts outside the CDR3, is DTGVSQNPRHKITKRGQNVTFRCDPISEHNRLYWYRQTLGQGPEFLTYFQNEAQLEKSRLLSDRFSAERPKGSFSTLEIQRTEQGDSAMYLCATRVQGWTDTQYFGPGTRLTVL.

This clone was observed a handful of times. The rearrangement joins TRBV6-6 to TRBJ1-1, with 7 nucleotides matching TRBD1. Germline V gene data show CDR1 as MNHNY and CDR2 as SVGAGI (reference sequence). This CDR3 is 15 amino acids long. The trim removed 0 bases at V and 1 base at J, leaving 2 bases unmatched. The CDR3 spells CASSYSRQGNTEAFF. The CDR3 nucleotides are TGTGCCAGCAGTTACTCGCGACAGGGGAACACTGAAGCTTTCTTT.

This clone appeared a few times. The chain is built from TRBV7-2 and TRBJ1-2; D possibly corresponds to TRBD1 (5 bases). V lost 4 bases, J lost 4 bases, and 13 bases lay in between. The CDR3 sequence is 14 residues long. Germline CDR1 and CDR2: SGHTA and FQGNSA. In DNA, the CDR3 is TGTGCCAGCAGCTCCGGGGGACCCGGCTATGGCTACACCTTC. This translates into CASSSGGPGYGYTF.

This clone appeared a few times. The V and J genes are TRBV4-3 and TRBJ1-2, with 9 positions matching TRBD1. Trimming cost V 4 bases and J 2 bases; bases outside gene matches: 5. From germline, CDR1 is LGHNA and CDR2 YSLEER. The CDR3 sequence is 15 residues long. Written as DNA, the CDR3 is TGCGCCAGCAGCCCGGGACAGGGAAACAACTATGGCTACACCTTC. Residues: CASSPGQGNNYGYTF.